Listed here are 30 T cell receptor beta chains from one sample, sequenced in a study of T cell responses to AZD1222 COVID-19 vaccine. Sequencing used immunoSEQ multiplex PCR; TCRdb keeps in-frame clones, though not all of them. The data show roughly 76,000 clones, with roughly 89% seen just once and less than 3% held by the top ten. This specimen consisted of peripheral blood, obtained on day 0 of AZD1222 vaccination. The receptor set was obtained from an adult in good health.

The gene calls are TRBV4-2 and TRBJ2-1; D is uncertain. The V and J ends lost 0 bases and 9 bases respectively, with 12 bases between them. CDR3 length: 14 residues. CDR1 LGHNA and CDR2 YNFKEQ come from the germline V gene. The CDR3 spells CASSQEIRFPEQFF. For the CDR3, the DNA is TGTGCCAGCAGCCAAGAGATAAGATTTCCTGAGCAGTTCTTC.

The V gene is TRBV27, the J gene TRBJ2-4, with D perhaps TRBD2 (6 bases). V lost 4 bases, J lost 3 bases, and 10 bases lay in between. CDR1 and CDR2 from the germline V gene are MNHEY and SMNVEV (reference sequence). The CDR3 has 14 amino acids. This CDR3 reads CASSYGGLKNIQYF. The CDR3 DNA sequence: TGTGCCAGCAGTTATGGGGGACTCAAAAACATTCAGTACTTC.

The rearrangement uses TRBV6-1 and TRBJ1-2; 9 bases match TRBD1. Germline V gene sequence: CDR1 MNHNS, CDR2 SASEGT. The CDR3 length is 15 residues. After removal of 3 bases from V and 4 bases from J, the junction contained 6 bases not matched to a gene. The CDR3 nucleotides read TGTGCCAGCAGTGATGGGGACAGGGTTGCCTATGGCTACACCTTC. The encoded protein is CASSDGDRVAYGYTF.

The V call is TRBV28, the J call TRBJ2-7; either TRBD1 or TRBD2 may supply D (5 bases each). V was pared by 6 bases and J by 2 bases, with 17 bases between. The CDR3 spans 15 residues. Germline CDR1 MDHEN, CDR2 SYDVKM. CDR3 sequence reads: CASRPAGTAAYEQYF. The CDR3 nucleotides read TGTGCCAGCAGGCCCGCCGGGACCGCCGCCTACGAGCAGTACTTC.

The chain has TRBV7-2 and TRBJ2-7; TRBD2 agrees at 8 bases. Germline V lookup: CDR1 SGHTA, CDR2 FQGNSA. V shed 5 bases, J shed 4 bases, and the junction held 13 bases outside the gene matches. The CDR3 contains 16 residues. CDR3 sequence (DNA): TGTGCCAGCAGCCTCCGATCAGCGGGAGTTTCTTACGAGCAGTACTTC. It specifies CASSLRSAGVSYEQYF.

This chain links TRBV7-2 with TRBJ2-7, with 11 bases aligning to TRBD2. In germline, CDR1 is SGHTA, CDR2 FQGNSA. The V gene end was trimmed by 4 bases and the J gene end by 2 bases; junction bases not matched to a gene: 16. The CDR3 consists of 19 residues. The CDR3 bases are TGTGCCAGCAGCTCCCGATCCATAGCGGGGGGGCTCCGGGCCTACGAGCAGTACTTC. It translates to CASSSRSIAGGLRAYEQYF.

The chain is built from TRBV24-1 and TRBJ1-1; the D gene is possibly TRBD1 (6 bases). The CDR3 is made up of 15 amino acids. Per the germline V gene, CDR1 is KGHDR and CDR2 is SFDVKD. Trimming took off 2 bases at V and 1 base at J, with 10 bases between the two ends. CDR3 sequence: CATSDSGGRNTEAFF. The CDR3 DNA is TGTGCCACCAGTGATTCGGGGGGCAGGAACACTGAAGCTTTCTTT.

The CDR3 loop reads CASSLGGRIEAFF. The CDR3 coding sequence is TGTGCCAGCAGTTTAGGGGGGCGGATTGAAGCTTTCTTT. V gene TRBV12-3 or TRBV12-4 combines with J gene TRBJ1-1, with a possible D match to TRBD1 (6 bases). This CDR3 spans 13 amino acids. V was cut by 1 base and J by 7 bases, with 10 bases left in between.

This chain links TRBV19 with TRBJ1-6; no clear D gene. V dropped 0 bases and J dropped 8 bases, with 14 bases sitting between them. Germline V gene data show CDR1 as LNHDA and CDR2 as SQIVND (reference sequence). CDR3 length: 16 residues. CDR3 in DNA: TGTGCCAGTAGTATAGACCGGGCCACGGCGTATTCACCCCTCCACTTT. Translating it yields CASSIDRATAYSPLHF.

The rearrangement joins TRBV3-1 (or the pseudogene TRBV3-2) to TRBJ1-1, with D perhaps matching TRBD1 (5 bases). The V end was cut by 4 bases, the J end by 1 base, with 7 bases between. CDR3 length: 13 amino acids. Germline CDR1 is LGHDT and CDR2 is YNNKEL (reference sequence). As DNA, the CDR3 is TGTGCCAGCAGCCCCGGGGGGAACACTGAAGCTTTCTTT. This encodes CASSPGGNTEAFF.

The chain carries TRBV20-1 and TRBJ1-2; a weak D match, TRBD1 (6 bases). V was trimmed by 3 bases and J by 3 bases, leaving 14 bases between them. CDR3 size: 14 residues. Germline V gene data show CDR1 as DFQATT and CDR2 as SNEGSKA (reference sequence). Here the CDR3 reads CSASPQGRDYGYTF. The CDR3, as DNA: TGCAGTGCTAGTCCACAGGGAAGGGACTATGGCTACACCTTC.

The CDR3 bases are TGTGCCAGTAAGGAGGGGGCGAACGGAAACACCATATATTTT. As protein: CASKEGANGNTIYF. The V gene is TRBV19, the J gene TRBJ1-3; 7 bases are shared with TRBD1. The junction had 7 bases not matched to a gene; V was cut back by 7 bases and J by 4 bases. The CDR3 spans 14 residues. CDR1 and CDR2 from the germline V gene are LNHDA and SQIVND (reference sequence).

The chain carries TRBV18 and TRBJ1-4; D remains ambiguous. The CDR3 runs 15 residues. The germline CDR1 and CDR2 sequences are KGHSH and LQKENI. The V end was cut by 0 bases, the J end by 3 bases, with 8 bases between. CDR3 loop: CASSPPFSPNEKLFF. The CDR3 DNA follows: TGTGCCAGCTCACCACCGTTCAGCCCTAATGAAAAACTGTTTTTT.

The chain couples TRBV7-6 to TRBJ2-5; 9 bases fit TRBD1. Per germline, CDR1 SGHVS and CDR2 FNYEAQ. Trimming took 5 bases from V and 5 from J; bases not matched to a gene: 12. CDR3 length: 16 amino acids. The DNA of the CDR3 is TGTGCCAGCAGCCACGGCCGGACAGGGACAGGGGAGACCCAGTACTTC. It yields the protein CASSHGRTGTGETQYF.

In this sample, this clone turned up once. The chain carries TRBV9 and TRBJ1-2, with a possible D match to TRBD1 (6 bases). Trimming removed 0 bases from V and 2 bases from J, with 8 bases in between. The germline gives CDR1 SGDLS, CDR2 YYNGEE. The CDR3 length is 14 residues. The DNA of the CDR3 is TGTGCCAGCAGCGTAGTACAGGGCAACTATGGCTACACCTTC. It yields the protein CASSVVQGNYGYTF.

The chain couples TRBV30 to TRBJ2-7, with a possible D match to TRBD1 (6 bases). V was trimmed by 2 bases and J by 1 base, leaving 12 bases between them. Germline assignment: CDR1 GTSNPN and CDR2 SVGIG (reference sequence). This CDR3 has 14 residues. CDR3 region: CAWSPGDGSYEQYF. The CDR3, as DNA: TGTGCCTGGAGTCCAGGGGATGGGTCCTACGAGCAGTACTTC.

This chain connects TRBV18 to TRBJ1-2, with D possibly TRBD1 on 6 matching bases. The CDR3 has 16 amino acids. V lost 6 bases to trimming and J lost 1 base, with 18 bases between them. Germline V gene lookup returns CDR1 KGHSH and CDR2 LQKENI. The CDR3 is CASSPSAGADNYGYTF. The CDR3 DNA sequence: TGTGCCAGCTCCCCTTCAGCAGGGGCCGATAACTATGGCTACACCTTC.

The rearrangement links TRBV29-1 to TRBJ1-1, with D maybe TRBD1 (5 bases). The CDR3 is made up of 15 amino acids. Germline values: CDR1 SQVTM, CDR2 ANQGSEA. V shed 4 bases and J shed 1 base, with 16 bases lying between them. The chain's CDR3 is CSVGRAASSNTEAFF. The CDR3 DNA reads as TGCAGCGTTGGCAGGGCTGCCTCCTCGAACACTGAAGCTTTCTTT.

Written as DNA, the CDR3 is TGTGCCAGCAGCCGCGGGAGTCTGTACAATGAGCAGTTCTTC. This translates into CASSRGSLYNEQFF. The gene calls are TRBV3-1 (or the pseudogene TRBV3-2) and TRBJ2-1; 7 bases line up with TRBD2. V lost 4 bases, J lost 4 bases, and 4 bases stayed unmatched. This CDR3 comprises 14 residues. CDR1 and CDR2 (germline): LGHDT, YNNKEL (reference sequence).

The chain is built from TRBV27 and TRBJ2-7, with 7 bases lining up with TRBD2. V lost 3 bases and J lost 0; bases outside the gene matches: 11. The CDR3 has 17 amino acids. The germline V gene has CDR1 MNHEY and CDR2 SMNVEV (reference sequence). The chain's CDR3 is CASSFTSSGLSSYEQYF. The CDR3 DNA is TGTGCCAGCAGTTTCACTTCTAGCGGACTTAGCTCCTACGAGCAGTACTTC.

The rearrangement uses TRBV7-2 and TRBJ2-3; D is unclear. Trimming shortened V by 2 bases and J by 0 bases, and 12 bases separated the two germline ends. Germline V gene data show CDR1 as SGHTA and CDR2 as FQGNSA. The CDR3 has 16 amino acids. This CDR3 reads CASSLLGPASTDTQYF. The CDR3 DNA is TGTGCCAGCAGCTTATTAGGGCCCGCTAGCACAGATACGCAGTATTTT.

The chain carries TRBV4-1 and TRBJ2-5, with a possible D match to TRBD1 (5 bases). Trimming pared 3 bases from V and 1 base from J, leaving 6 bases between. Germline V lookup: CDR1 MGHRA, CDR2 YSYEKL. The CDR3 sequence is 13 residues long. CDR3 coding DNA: TGCGCCAGCAGCCAGACAGTCCAAGAGACCCAGTACTTC. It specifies CASSQTVQETQYF.

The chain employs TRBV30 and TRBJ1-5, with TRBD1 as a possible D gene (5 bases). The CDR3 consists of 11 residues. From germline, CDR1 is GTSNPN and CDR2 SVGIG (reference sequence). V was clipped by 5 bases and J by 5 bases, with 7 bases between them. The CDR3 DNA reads TGTGCCTGGGGGGGAGATCAGCCCCAGCATTTT. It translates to CAWGGDQPQHF.

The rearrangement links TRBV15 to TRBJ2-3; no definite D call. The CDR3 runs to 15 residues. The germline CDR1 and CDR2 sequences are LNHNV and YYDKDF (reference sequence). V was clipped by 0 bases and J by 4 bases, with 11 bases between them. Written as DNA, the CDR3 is TGTGCCACCAGCAGAGATCTCTCCCAGTCAGATACGCAGTATTTT. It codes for CATSRDLSQSDTQYF.

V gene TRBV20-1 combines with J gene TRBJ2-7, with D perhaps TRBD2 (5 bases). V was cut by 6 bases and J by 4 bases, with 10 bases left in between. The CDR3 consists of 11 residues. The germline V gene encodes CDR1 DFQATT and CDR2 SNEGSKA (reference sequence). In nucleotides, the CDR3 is TGCAGTGCGTATAGCGTGTACGAGCAGTACTTC. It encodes CSAYSVYEQYF.

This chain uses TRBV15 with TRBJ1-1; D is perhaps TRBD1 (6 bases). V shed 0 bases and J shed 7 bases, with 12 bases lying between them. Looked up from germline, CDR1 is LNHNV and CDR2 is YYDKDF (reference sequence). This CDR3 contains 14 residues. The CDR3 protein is CATSRDNKGGEAFF. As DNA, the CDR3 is TGTGCCACCAGCAGAGATAATAAGGGGGGTGAAGCTTTCTTT.

The CDR3 sequence: CASSQTLDNEQFF. In DNA form, the CDR3 reads TGCGCCAGCAGCCAAACCCTAGACAATGAGCAGTTCTTC. The chain couples TRBV4-3 to TRBJ2-1; D unresolved. The CDR3 is 13 amino acids. Germline V gene sequence: CDR1 LGHNA, CDR2 YSLEER. The V gene lost 2 bases and the J gene lost 5 bases, with 7 bases spanning the gap.

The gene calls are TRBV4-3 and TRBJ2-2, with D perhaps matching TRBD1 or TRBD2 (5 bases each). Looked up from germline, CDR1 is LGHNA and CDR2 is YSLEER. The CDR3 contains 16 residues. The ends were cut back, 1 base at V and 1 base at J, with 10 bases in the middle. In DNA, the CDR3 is TGCGCCAGCAGCCAAGGCCGGGGCGTGAACACCGGGGAGCTGTTTTTT. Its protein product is CASSQGRGVNTGELFF.

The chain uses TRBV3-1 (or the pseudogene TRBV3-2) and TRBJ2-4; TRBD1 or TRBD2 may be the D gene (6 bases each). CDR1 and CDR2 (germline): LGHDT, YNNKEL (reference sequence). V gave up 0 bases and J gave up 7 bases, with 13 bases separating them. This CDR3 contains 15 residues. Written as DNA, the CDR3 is TGTGCCAGCAGCCAAGACAGGGGAGGTCTGAACATTCAGTACTTC. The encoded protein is CASSQDRGGLNIQYF.

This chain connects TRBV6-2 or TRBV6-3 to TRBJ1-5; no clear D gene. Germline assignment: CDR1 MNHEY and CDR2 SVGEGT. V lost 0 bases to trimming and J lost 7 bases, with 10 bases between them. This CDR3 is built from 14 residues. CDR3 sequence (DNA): TGTGCCAGCAGTTACTCGAATTGGGAGCAGCCCCAGCATTTT. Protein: CASSYSNWEQPQHF.